This entry lists 10 T cell receptor beta chains sequenced from one sample in a study of vaccination effects on CD4 cells after COVID-19. Sequenced by immunoSEQ multiplex PCR; TCRdb stores in-frame clones only, minus some. There are more than 35,000 clones in the sample; around 76% occur only once, and less than 3.5% lies in the top ten. Culturing for more than eight days preceded CD4+ T cell isolation. These receptors have no identified antigens. Sequenced material: CD4+ T cells from PBMCs cultured without peptide, taken before COVID-19 vaccination. The receptors shown here come from a human donor who received a COVID-19 vaccine.

V gene TRBV29-1 combines with J gene TRBJ2-1, with 10 bases matching TRBD1. The CDR3 length is 13 residues. The germline V gene has CDR1 SQVTM and CDR2 ANQGSEA. V trimming: 7 bases; J trimming: 7 bases; junction bases outside the gene matches: 7. For the CDR3, the DNA is TGCAGCGGCGACAGGGGGCGGGGGAATGAGCAGTTCTTC. It yields the protein CSGDRGRGNEQFF.

This chain connects TRBV2 to TRBJ1-6, with D unclear. The CDR3 loop spans 15 amino acids. The germline CDR1 and CDR2 sequences are SNHLY and FYNNEI. Trimming cost V 1 base and J 9 bases, with 13 bases left between them. CDR3 protein: CASSEVPGPVSPLHF. In DNA form, the CDR3 reads TGTGCCAGCAGTGAAGTGCCGGGCCCAGTTTCACCCCTCCACTTT. Using reference TRBV2 and TRBJ1-6 for the parts outside the CDR3, the full variable domain is EPEVTQTPSHQVTQMGQEVILRCVPISNHLYFYWYRQILGQKVEFLVSFYNNEISEKSEIFDDQFSVERPDGSNFTLKIRSTKLEDSAMYFCASSEVPGPVSPLHFGNGTRLTVT.

The chain has TRBV2 and TRBJ1-1; unclear D gene. The V gene lost 7 bases and the J gene lost 2 bases, with 11 bases spanning the gap. Germline CDR1 SNHLY, CDR2 FYNNEI. This CDR3 is built from 13 residues. The CDR3 here is CASIVRENTEAFF. CDR3 bases: TGTGCCAGCATCGTTAGGGAAAACACTGAAGCTTTCTTT.

This sequence joins TRBV7-2 and TRBJ2-1; possibly TRBD1 for D (6 bases). This CDR3 spans 15 amino acids. In germline, CDR1 is SGHTA, CDR2 FQGNSA. The V gene lost 3 bases and the J gene lost 4 bases, with 13 bases spanning the gap. CDR3 coding DNA: TGTGCCAGCAGCTTGTTGGGCAGGGGTTACAATGAGCAGTTCTTC. Translating gives CASSLLGRGYNEQFF.

This clone was seen a few times. V and J are TRBV9 and TRBJ2-2; tentatively, D is TRBD1 or TRBD2 (5 bases each). The germline V gene encodes CDR1 SGDLS and CDR2 YYNGEE. The V gene lost 4 bases and the J gene lost 0 bases, with 16 bases spanning the gap. CDR3 length equals 17 residues. The CDR3 spells CASSPDPGRPNTGELFF. DNA for the CDR3: TGTGCCAGCAGCCCGGACCCGGGACGGCCGAACACCGGGGAGCTGTTTTTT.

This chain links TRBV12-3 or TRBV12-4 with TRBJ2-5, with TRBD2 matching over 7 bases. The CDR3 sequence is 13 residues long. V lost 3 bases to trimming and J lost 4 bases; unmatched junction nucleotides: 2. CDR3 protein: CASSFSGGETQYF. The CDR3 DNA follows: TGTGCCAGCAGTTTTTCGGGAGGAGAGACCCAGTACTTC.

This sequence joins TRBV4-1 and TRBJ1-4; no definite D call. Looked up from germline, CDR1 is MGHRA and CDR2 is YSYEKL. Between the trimmed V and J ends, which lost 0 bases and 4 bases, there was a span of 9 bases. This CDR3 is 15 amino acids long. CDR3 protein: CASSQEGSYNEKLFF. The CDR3, as DNA: TGCGCCAGCAGCCAAGAAGGATCCTATAATGAAAAACTGTTTTTT.

The chain combines TRBV19 with TRBJ2-2; no definite D call. The CDR3 extends over 13 amino acids. Trimming took off 7 bases at V and 0 bases at J, with 6 bases between the two ends. Per the germline V gene, CDR1 is LNHDA and CDR2 is SQIVND (reference sequence). CDR3 DNA sequence: TGTGCCAGTACGCCAGCGAACACCGGGGAGCTGTTTTTT. Its protein product is CASTPANTGELFF. Based on the CDR3 plus reference TRBV19 and TRBJ2-2, the full variable domain is DGGITQSPKYLFRKEGQNVTLSCEQNLNHDAMYWYRQDPGQGLRLIYYSQIVNDFQKGDIAEGYSVSREKKESFPLTVTSAQKNPTAFYLCASTPANTGELFFGEGSRLTVL.

The rearrangement links TRBV19 to TRBJ2-6; the match to TRBD1 covers 7 bases. Germline CDR1 reads LNHDA; CDR2 reads SQIVND (reference sequence). CDR3 length: 17 amino acids. V trimming: 4 bases; J trimming: 2 bases; junction bases outside the gene matches: 8. CDR3 loop: CASSRDRTMAGANVLTF. CDR3 coding DNA: TGTGCCAGTAGTAGGGACAGAACGATGGCTGGGGCCAACGTCCTGACTTTC.

V and J are TRBV20-1 and TRBJ2-6; 11 nucleotides match TRBD2. Germline trimming cut 3 bases from V and 0 bases from J; bases unmatched to any gene: 7. The germline V gene has CDR1 DFQATT and CDR2 SNEGSKA (reference sequence). The CDR3 length is 18 residues. CDR3 DNA: TGCAGTGCTAGTTCGGGGACTAGCGGAATCTCTGGGGCCAACGTCCTGACTTTC. It codes for CSASSGTSGISGANVLTF.